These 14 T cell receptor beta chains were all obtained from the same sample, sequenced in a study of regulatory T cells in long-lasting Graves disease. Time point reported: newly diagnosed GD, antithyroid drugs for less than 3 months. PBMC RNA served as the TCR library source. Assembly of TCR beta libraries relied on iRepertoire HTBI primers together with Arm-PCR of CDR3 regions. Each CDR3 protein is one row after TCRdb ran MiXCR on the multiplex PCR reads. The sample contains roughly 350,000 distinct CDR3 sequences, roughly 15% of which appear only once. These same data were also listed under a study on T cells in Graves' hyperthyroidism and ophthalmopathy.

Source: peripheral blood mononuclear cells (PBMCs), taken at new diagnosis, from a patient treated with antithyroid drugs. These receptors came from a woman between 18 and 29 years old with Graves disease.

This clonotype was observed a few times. The CDR3 loop is CASSPRQGASNQPQHF. The CDR3 nucleotides read TGTGCCAGTAGTCCCCGACAGGGAGCGAGCAATCAGCCCCAGCATTTT. The chain is built from TRBV19 and TRBJ1-5; 7 bases are a match to TRBD1. The V segment lost 5 bases and the J segment 1 base; nucleotides outside the gene matches: 8. The CDR3 runs 16 residues. The germline V gene encodes CDR1 LNHDA and CDR2 SQIVND (reference sequence).

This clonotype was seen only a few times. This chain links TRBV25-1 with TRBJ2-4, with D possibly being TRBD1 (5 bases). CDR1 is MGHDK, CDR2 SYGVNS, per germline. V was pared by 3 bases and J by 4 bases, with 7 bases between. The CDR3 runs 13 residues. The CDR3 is CASSDNRKNIQYF. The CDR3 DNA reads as TGTGCCAGCAGTGACAACAGGAAAAACATTCAGTACTTC. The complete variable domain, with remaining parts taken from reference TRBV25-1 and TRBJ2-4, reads EADIYQTPRYLVIGTGKKITLECSQTMGHDKMYWYQQDPGMELHLIHYSYGVNSTEKGDLSSESTVSRIRTEHFPLTLESARPSHTSQYLCASSDNRKNIQYFGAGTRLSVL.

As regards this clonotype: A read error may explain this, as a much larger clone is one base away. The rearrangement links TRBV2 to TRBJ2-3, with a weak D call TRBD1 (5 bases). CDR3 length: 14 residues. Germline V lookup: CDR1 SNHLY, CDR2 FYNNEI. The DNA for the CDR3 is TGTACCTCGACCCCCGACAGTTTCACAGATACGCAGTATTTT. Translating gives CTSTPDSFTDTQYF.

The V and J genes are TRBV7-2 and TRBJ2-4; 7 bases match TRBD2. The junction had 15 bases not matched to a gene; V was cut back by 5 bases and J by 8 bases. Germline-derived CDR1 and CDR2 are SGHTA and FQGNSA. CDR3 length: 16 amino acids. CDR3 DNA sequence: TGTGCCAGCAGCCCGGAAGGACTAGGGATCGGGTACATTCAGTACTTC. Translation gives CASSPEGLGIGYIQYF.

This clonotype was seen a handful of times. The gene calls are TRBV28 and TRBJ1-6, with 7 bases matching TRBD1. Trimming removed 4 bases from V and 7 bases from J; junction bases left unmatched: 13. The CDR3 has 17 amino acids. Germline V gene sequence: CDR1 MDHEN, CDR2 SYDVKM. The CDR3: CASSSRSWGTENSPLHF. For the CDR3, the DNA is TGTGCCAGCAGTTCGAGGAGTTGGGGGACAGAAAATTCACCCCTCCACTTT.

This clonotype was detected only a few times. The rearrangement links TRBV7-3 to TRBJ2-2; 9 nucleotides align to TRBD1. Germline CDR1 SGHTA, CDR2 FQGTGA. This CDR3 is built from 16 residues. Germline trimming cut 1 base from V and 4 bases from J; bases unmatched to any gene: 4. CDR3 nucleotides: TGTGCCAGCAGCTTAAACAGGGGGCAAGGCACCGGGGAGCTGTTTTTT. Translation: CASSLNRGQGTGELFF.

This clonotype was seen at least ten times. The CDR3 DNA follows: TGCGCCAGCAGCTTCGGGACAGGTGGGCTGAACACTGAAGCTTTCTTT. Its translation: CASSFGTGGLNTEAFF. V and J are TRBV5-1 and TRBJ1-1; 8 bases align to TRBD1. Germline V gene sequence: CDR1 SGHRS, CDR2 YFSETQ. With 2 bases clipped from V and 0 bases from J, the junction kept 6 bases outside the gene matches. There are 16 residues in the CDR3.

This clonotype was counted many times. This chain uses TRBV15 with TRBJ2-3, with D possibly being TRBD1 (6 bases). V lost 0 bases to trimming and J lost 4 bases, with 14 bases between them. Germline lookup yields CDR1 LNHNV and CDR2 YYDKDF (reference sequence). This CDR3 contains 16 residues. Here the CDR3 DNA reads TGTGCCACCAGCAGAGATCGGGCAGGGGCGGCAGATACGCAGTATTTT. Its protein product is CATSRDRAGAADTQYF.

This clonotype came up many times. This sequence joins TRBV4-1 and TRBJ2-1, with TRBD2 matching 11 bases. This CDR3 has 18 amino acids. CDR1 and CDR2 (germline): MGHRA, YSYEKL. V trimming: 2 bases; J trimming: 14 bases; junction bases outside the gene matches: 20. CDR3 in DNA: TGCGCCAGCAGCCAAAAGGCGCAATCCGGGACTAGCGGCAGGCGGAAGTTCTTC. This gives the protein CASSQKAQSGTSGRRKFF.

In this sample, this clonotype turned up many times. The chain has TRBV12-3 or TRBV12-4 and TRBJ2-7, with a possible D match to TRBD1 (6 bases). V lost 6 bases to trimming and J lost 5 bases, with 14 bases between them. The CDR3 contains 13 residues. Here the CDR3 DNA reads TGTGCCAGCAGCCGTGGGACATTCGACGAGCAGTACTTC. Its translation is CASSRGTFDEQYF.

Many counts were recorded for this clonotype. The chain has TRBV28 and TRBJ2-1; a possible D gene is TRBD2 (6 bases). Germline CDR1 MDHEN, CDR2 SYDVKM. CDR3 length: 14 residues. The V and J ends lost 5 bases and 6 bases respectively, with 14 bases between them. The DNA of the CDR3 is TGTGCCAGCAGTGGGGGGTTGAGGCCCAATGAGCAGTTCTTC. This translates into CASSGGLRPNEQFF. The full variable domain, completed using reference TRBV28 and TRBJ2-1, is DVKVTQSSRYLVKRTGEKVFLECVQDMDHENMFWYRQDPGLGLRLIYFSYDVKMKEKGDIPEGYSVSREKKERFSLILESASTNQTSMYLCASSGGLRPNEQFFGPGTRLTVL.

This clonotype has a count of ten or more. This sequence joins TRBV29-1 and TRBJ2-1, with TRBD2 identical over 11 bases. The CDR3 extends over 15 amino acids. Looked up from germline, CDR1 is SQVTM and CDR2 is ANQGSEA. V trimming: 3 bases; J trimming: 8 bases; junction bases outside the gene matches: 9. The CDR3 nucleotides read TGCAGCGTTGAGCCCCTAGCGGGAGGAGGCTATGAGCAGTTCTTC. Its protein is CSVEPLAGGGYEQFF.

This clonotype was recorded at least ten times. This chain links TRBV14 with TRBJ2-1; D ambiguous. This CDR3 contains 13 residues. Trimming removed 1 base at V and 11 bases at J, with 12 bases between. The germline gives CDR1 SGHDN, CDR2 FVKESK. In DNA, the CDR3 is TGTGCCAGCAGCCAAGGTAACCAAGCGAAGCAGTTCTTC. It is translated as CASSQGNQAKQFF.

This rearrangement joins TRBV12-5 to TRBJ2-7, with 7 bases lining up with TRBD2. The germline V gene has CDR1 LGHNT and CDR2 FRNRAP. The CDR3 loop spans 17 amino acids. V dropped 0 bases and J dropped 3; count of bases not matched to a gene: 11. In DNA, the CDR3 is TGTGCTAGTGGTTTGGTCCCCTACCGGGGGGACTTCTACGAGCAGTACTTC. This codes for CASGLVPYRGDFYEQYF.